The 14 T cell receptor beta chains below come from one sample, sequenced in a study of shared clonotypes between healthy human individuals (dated by TCRdb to 2020 to 2022). Library preparation employed the immunoSEQ multiplex PCR assay. In TCRdb, the immuneACCESS table is reduced to in-frame sequences with V and J assigned. These tables do not hold every clone; where another copy was compared, an unresolved V gene accounts for under half, and the others remain unexplained. The sample records about a million clones, about 77% of which are singletons. Roughly 1.5% of the sample rests with the top ten. Material: memory CD4+ T cells sorted from blood. What the cell subset or site label conveys for this sample: CD45RA-negative fraction. The source of these receptors is a man aged 18 to 30 in good health.

The V gene is TRBV27, the J gene TRBJ1-1; 9 nucleotides match TRBD1. CDR3 length: 14 residues. Looked up from germline, CDR1 is MNHEY and CDR2 is SMNVEV (reference sequence). The V segment lost 8 bases and the J segment 6 bases; nucleotides outside the gene matches: 10. The CDR3 DNA is TGTGCCAGCTCTAAGACAGGGGGGAGTTCTGAAGCTTTCTTT. Amino acid sequence: CASSKTGGSSEAFF.

The chain is built from TRBV9 and TRBJ1-1, with D perhaps matching TRBD1 (5 bases). The ends were cut back, 1 base at V and 5 bases at J, with 18 bases in the middle. The CDR3 has 16 residues. Germline V gives CDR1 SGDLS, CDR2 YYNGEE. The CDR3 sequence is CASSVSTGGRWTEAFF. CDR3 sequence (DNA): TGTGCCAGCAGCGTAAGCACGGGGGGTCGGTGGACTGAAGCTTTCTTT.

This sequence joins TRBV6-5 and TRBJ2-7; 9 bases are shared with TRBD1. From germline, CDR1 is MNHEY and CDR2 SVGAGI. The CDR3 loop spans 14 amino acids. V shed 4 bases, J shed 3 bases, and the junction held 4 bases outside the gene matches. The CDR3 loop is CASSSDRGSYEQYF. DNA of the CDR3: TGTGCCAGCAGTTCGGACAGGGGCAGCTACGAGCAGTACTTC.

The V gene is TRBV19, the J gene TRBJ1-5; 9 bases line up with TRBD1. CDR1 and CDR2 from the germline V gene are LNHDA and SQIVND (reference sequence). J was trimmed by 9 bases and V by 3 bases; bases with no gene match: 9. The CDR3 contains 15 residues. CDR3 amino acids: CASSIRDRALRPQHF. The DNA for the CDR3 is TGTGCCAGTAGTATTCGGGACAGGGCCCTCCGGCCCCAGCATTTT.

V and J are TRBV18 and TRBJ1-2; 7 nucleotides line up with TRBD1. Germline lookup yields CDR1 KGHSH and CDR2 LQKENI. Trimming cost V 4 bases and J 0 bases; bases outside gene matches: 5. This CDR3 region has 15 residues. The DNA of the CDR3 is TGTGCCAGCTCACTCGACAGGGTCCCTAACTATGGCTACACCTTC. Protein sequence: CASSLDRVPNYGYTF. The whole variable domain, filled in from reference TRBV18 and TRBJ1-2, reads NAGVMQNPRHLVRRRGQEARLRCSPMKGHSHVYWYRQLPEEGLKFMVYLQKENIIDESGMPKERFSAEFPKEGPSILRIQQVVRGDSAAYFCASSLDRVPNYGYTFGSGTRLTVV.

The chain combines TRBV2 with TRBJ2-7; TRBD2 matches 11 bases. Trimming took 7 bases from V and 3 from J; bases not matched to a gene: 5. Germline lookup yields CDR1 SNHLY and CDR2 FYNNEI. The CDR3 contains 14 residues. Here the CDR3 reads CASTLAGGLYEQYF. CDR3 coding DNA: TGTGCCAGCACGTTAGCGGGAGGGCTCTACGAGCAGTACTTC.

V usage is TRBV6-5 and J usage is TRBJ2-2; no clear D gene. Germline lookup yields CDR1 MNHEY and CDR2 SVGAGI. The CDR3 is 14 amino acids. V was shortened by 5 bases and J by 0 bases, with 7 bases between the two germline ends. CDR3: CASSVQTNTGELFF. The CDR3 DNA is TGTGCCAGCAGTGTACAGACGAACACCGGGGAGCTGTTTTTT.

The chain couples TRBV6-5 to TRBJ2-5, with no clear D. The CDR3 is 16 amino acids. V was trimmed by 8 bases and J by 5 bases, leaving 24 bases between them. Germline CDR1 reads MNHEY; CDR2 reads SVGAGI. In DNA, the CDR3 is TGTGCCAGCCGTTTAGGAAGGATCGCTCTAGGGGAGACCCAGTACTTC. Translation gives CASRLGRIALGETQYF.

On this clone: Other DNA sequences in this specimen translate into the identical CDR3. The chain uses TRBV5-1 and TRBJ1-4, with D perhaps TRBD1 (6 bases). Germline CDR1 is SGHRS and CDR2 is YFSETQ. This CDR3 is 14 amino acids long. The V gene lost 0 bases and the J gene lost 5 bases, with 8 bases spanning the gap. CDR3 in DNA: TGCGCCAGCAGCTTGGGAGGGGGAAATGAAAAACTGTTTTTT. It encodes CASSLGGGNEKLFF.

The genes are TRBV2 and TRBJ2-1; 7 bases are shared with TRBD1. The CDR3 is 15 residues long. V lost 9 bases to trimming and J lost 1 base; unmatched junction nucleotides: 9. The germline V gene encodes CDR1 SNHLY and CDR2 FYNNEI. The CDR3 region is CARKVTGASYNEQFF. In nucleotides, the CDR3 is TGTGCCAGAAAAGTTACAGGGGCTTCCTACAATGAGCAGTTCTTC.

The chain carries TRBV5-6 and TRBJ2-3; D gene unclear. CDR1 and CDR2 (germline): SGHDT, YYEEEE. There are 11 residues in the CDR3. The V end lost 3 bases, the J end lost 4 bases, and 3 bases lay between the germline ends. Here the CDR3 DNA reads TGTGCCAGCAGCTCTGCAGATACGCAGTATTTT. Protein: CASSSADTQYF. Full variable domain (remainder filled in from reference TRBV5-6 and TRBJ2-3): DAGVTQSPTHLIKTRGQQVTLRCSPKSGHDTVSWYQQALGQGPQFIFQYYEEEERQRGNFPDRFSGHQFPNYSSELNVNALLLGDSALYLCASSSADTQYFGPGTRLTVL.

Many counts were recorded for this clone. Other DNA sequences in the sample encode the same CDR3. The J gene is TRBJ1-1, the V gene TRBV2, with D uncertain. CDR3 length: 13 amino acids. The V gene lost 3 bases and the J gene lost 0 bases, with 5 bases spanning the gap. Germline CDR1 is SNHLY and CDR2 is FYNNEI. The CDR3 DNA reads as TGTGCCAGCAGTGATTGGATGAACACTGAAGCTTTCTTT. Translated: CASSDWMNTEAFF.

The chain combines TRBV5-1 with TRBJ2-3; D is uncertain. The germline gives CDR1 SGHRS, CDR2 YFSETQ. The CDR3 totals 16 residues. V lost 0 bases and J lost 2, with 13 bases in between. The CDR3 reads CASSLELGYSTDTQYF. CDR3 nucleotide sequence: TGCGCCAGCAGCTTGGAGTTGGGGTATTCCACAGATACGCAGTATTTT.

This rearrangement joins TRBV7-8 to TRBJ2-7; D gene ambiguous. V gave up 4 bases and J gave up 2 bases, with 9 bases separating them. CDR1 and CDR2 from the germline V gene are SGHVS and FQNEAQ. This CDR3 is built from 13 residues. The CDR3 coding sequence is TGTGCCAGCAGCTCCGGCGGCCCCTACGAGCAGTACTTC. It specifies CASSSGGPYEQYF.